This T cell receptor beta chain derives from a study of T cells in Graves' hyperthyroidism and ophthalmopathy (dated by TCRdb to the late 2010s). The study in broad terms: Peripheral blood samples were taken at initial diagnosis, before any treatment was given. After sampling, hyperthyroidism patients received methimazole starting at 30 mg daily, and ophthalmopathy patients received high-dose intravenous methylprednisolone. Thyroid tissue and blood T-cell repertoires from over 5 Graves' hyperthyroidism patients were also compared in the study. The paper describes TCR Vbeta CDR3 sequencing of about 140 peripheral blood samples, made up of 40 to 45 ophthalmopathy patients, 70 to 75 hyperthyroidism patients and 17 progressor patients. For training and testing, the approximately 97 patients in the discovery cohort were randomly divided in a 7:3 ratio. Prospective prediction of ophthalmopathy was tested in an independent validation cohort of 18 to 20 hyperthyroidism patients and 17 patients who later progressed to ophthalmopathy. To identify TCR V-J signatures that set the groups apart, the researchers used a discovery cohort of about a hundred patients, made up of approximately 43 with Graves' ophthalmopathy and some 58 with stable Graves' hyperthyroidism. Results the study describes overall, beyond this receptor: Most expanded thyroid clonotypes (frequency above 0.001) were also detected in blood, a finding suggesting that blood repertoires may reflect thyroid immune responses. Sample size was not statistically predetermined, and blinding of investigators to group allocation was not performed. During validation, the model predicted progression to ophthalmopathy a median of approximately 7 months ahead of onset, with roughly 65% sensitivity and 72.22% specificity. In cross-validation, a model built on a 13 V-J signature told ophthalmopathy apart from stable hyperthyroidism with 87.88% sensitivity and approximately 81% specificity, and in testing the same model reached 80%/75%.

The TCR beta CDR3 regions were amplified from the RNA transcripts. A first-round RT-PCR of the TCR CDR3 used the HTBI primer set with the Qiagen OneStep RT-PCR kit. The libraries were constructed in a second round of multiplex PCR and then size-selected and purified. The libraries were sequenced on an Illumina HiSeq2000 using paired-end 100 bp reads. On the study's bioinformatics: SOAPnuke was used to process the raw data, removing reads that contained adapters or uncalled bases, had a mean Phred below 15, or lacked an exact match to the constant primer or identifier. COPE v1.2.5 was used to merge high-quality paired reads, and clonotypes were defined as unique nucleotide sequences. MiTCR v1.1 was used to align the clonotypes against IMGT TRBV, TRBD and TRBJ reference segments. Analysis was restricted to V-J combinations with a frequency above 0.0001, which covered roughly 99% of repertoires. The TCS score was defined as F50 (clonal expansion) divided by E x V (chaos), with BLOSUM62-based TCRdist calculated between CDR3 peptides within each V-J. Welch's t-statistics and random forest reduced several hundred V-J features to about 13, which were used in a naive Bayes classifier (R e1071). TCRdb reworked the public reads: Q25 trimming with fastp, MiXCR clone assembly, productive beta chains retained. Each CDR3 protein gets just one entry, which takes the most common genes and DNA from the rows behind it. The V and J calls shown here were made by TCRdb, not taken from the authors' results. This sample is represented by fewer than 350,000 distinct CDR3 sequences; around a sixth of them were singletons. The ten largest clones capture around 54% of the sample.

Of note for this clonotype: What this receptor recognizes is not known. No base quality information exists; no much larger clone differs at one position.

A patient counted as having stable Graves' hyperthyroidism if no progression to ophthalmopathy occurred over 18 months of follow-up. The hyperthyroidism patients were between 18 and 65 years old and newly diagnosed, with a disease duration of less than 2 months. Patients with uncontrolled infections, other autoimmune diseases, pregnancy or lactation were excluded. Clinical symptoms, serum thyroxine and TRAb, thyroid ultrasound, and orbital computed tomography formed the basis for the diagnoses. PBMCs were separated from over 9 ml of fresh peripheral blood using Ficoll-Paque density gradient centrifugation. Total RNA was extracted using Trizol reagent, and RNA quality was assessed on an Agilent 2100 Bioanalyzer. The V and J ends are trimmed by 4 bases and 7 bases, leaving 7 bases between them. Taken from the germline V gene, the CDR1 and CDR2 loops are SGHTA and FQGNSA. The CDR3 runs 12 amino acids, cysteine and phenylalanine included. This entry keeps only the CDR3 DNA: 36 bases, framed from base 1.

This clonotype was sampled from a woman in her forties or fifties with Graves' hyperthyroidism. The V gene is TRBV7-2 and the J gene is TRBJ2-2, and TRBD1 may be the D gene, going by 5 matching bases. Input material: blood. CDR3 reads: CASSSRVGELFF. The nucleotide sequence reads as follows: TGTGCCAGCAGCTCCAGGGTCGGGGAGCTGTTTTTT.